This T cell receptor (beta chain) was obtained from a study of Ad26.COV2.S vaccination and SARS-CoV-2 variants. Treatment of the sample: around 19 received Ad26.COV2.S at low or high dose, single or two shots; about five received placebo; per-sample allocation not given. On day 63 after the first injection, vaccine and placebo recipients gave samples. The administered vaccine (an Ad26 vector) expressed Wuhan-strain SARS-CoV-2 spike. For this clone: What it binds is not known.

This CDR3 has 17 residues. V shed 0 bases, J shed 2 bases, and the junction held 7 bases outside the gene matches. Germline-derived CDR1 and CDR2 are SGHTA and FQGNSA. General study points: Placebo recipients showed lower spike-specific TCR breadth than vaccinees.

The method was immunoSEQ multiplex PCR; TCRdb's version includes in-frame clones alone and lacks a portion of them. Counted here are around 450,000 clones, roughly 87% occurring once; the ten biggest clones make up about 1.5%. The gene calls are TRBV7-2 and TRBJ2-3; 8 bases match TRBD2. The source material was peripheral blood, sampled in a trial of Ad26.COV2.S vaccine versus placebo. The sequence derives from a person aged 18-65 years who received the Ad26.COV2.S COVID-19 vaccine or a placebo. The DNA of the CDR3 is TGTGCCAGCAGCTTAGCGCGGAGTAGCGGGGTCACAGATACGCAGTATTTT. It specifies CASSLARSSGVTDTQYF.